This paragraph covers one T cell receptor (beta chain) sequence. This clonotype was seen more than once but under ten times. The antigen this receptor binds is unknown. No per-base quality is available; no much larger clone lies one base away. The roughly 37 donors, aged about 6 to 100 years, were systemically healthy Caucasian individuals from Russia. About 10 milliliters of peripheral blood were drawn from each donor into EDTA-treated Vacutainer tubes. Ficoll-Paque density-gradient centrifugation was used to isolate PBMCs, with at least 7 million per sample. Total RNA was extracted from PBMCs with Trizol reagent, with at least 5 micrograms obtained per sample. The percentages of naive CD45RAhigh/CD27high T cells were determined by flow cytometry on a PBMC aliquot from every donor. These data originate in a study of blood T cells in healthy people across ages (dated by TCRdb to 2013 to 2016). Looking at the study overall: Template switching captured roughly one uniquely barcoded TCR beta cDNA molecule per two T cells in model experiments. Age-related changes in TCR beta repertoire diversity were measured in the study by deep sequencing normalized with unique cDNA molecular identifiers. The donors were divided into four age groups: young (average roughly 15 years), middle-aged (about 40), aged (about 61) and long-lived (about 80). Donors of different ages were randomly distributed across sequencing lanes to avoid experimental bias. The study analyzed two additional independent replicas of 1 million unique cDNA reads from the same blood draw for two donors, one aged 18 to 29 and one aged 80 or older. The full study reports these points: Compared with the aged group, more naive CD4+ T cells, fewer expanded clones and increased TCR diversity were shown by the long-lived group, suggesting age selection. Observed TCR beta diversity correlated strongly with the percentage of naive T cells measured by flow cytometry. Observed TCR beta diversity per million T cells fell roughly linearly with age, and a significant reduction was already apparent by age around 40. Bulk unsorted PBMC profiling prevented conclusive comparison of naive and antigen-experienced compartments. Total diversity estimates from one million sequenced T cells were considered lower bounds and underestimates. The CMV infection status of donors was not known, potentially confounding age-related changes in expanded clonotypes.

The germline V gene (reference sequence) yields LNHNV for CDR1 and YYDKDF for CDR2. V is shortened by 3 bases, J by 0 bases, and the region joining them spans 11 bases. From its cysteine to its phenylalanine, the CDR3 spans 15 amino acids. Of the read, only the CDR3 DNA is kept; its 45 bases are in frame from base 1. The library was produced with 5' RACE. The data were produced on an Illumina HiSeq 2500. The second PCR ran for roughly 7 to 12 cycles and used a J-beta primer mix along with a sample-barcoded 5' primer. Each TCR beta cDNA molecule received a unique molecular identifier from a template-switch 5' adaptor carrying 12 random nucleotides. At least 2.5 million CDR3-containing paired-end reads were obtained from each sample. The Mint cDNA synthesis kit, primed by a TRBC-specific oligonucleotide, was used to synthesize first-strand cDNA from all RNA. Following uracil-DNA glycosylase treatment, a first 18-cycle PCR with universal primers M1SS and BC2_uni_R was performed on all cDNA. Per the authors' processing: Normalization of each sample was performed by random selection of 1 million high-quality reads, each carrying a distinct molecular identifier. Reads sharing molecular identifiers were discarded rather than binned into consensus sequences. CDR3 identification, clonotype clustering and error correction used MiTCR with a Q25 quality threshold and the strictest error-elimination algorithm. Lower-bound total TCR beta diversity was estimated with a nonparametric unseen species model using Euler transformation. Through fastp at Q25 and MiXCR, TCRdb rebuilt clones from the public reads, retaining in-frame beta chains. All rows with the same CDR3 protein become a single entry with the most common DNA and genes. The V and J calls come from TCRdb's annotation, not from the publication. The sample table records about 640,000 distinct CDR3 sequences; around 54% of these occur just once. The ten largest account for approximately 40% of the sample.

The sequence came from a man in his 60s in good health. The chain is assembled from TRBV15 and TRBJ2-5; the D gene is not confidently resolved. Sequenced: blood. The nucleotide sequence reads as follows: TGTGCCACCAGCAGGCAAACAGCGTACCAAGAGACCCAGTACTTC. The resulting protein is CATSRQTAYQETQYF. Full variable domain (CDR3 extended with the reference TRBV15 and TRBJ2-5 proteins): DAMVIQNPRYQVTQFGKPVTLSCSQTLNHNVMYWYQQKSSQAPKLLFHYYDKDFNNEADTPDNFQSRRPNTSFCFLDIRSPGLGDTAMYLCATSRQTAYQETQYFGPGTRLLVL.